The text below deals with one T cell receptor beta chain. Its antigen is unidentified. This sample was included in a study of cytomegalovirus exposure and HLA in healthy donors. Study findings and constraints: According to an earlier analysis, most TCR beta V segments yielded productive rearrangements about 87% or about 30% of the time. Rare TCR sequences dominated, though some public TCRs recurred in many donors. Beyond CMV serostatus, there was no information to go on about immune exposure.

The PCR ran on 60 Vbeta and 13 Jbeta primers. Original handling: Counted up in a later analysis, unique TCR beta chains came to about 83 million, with about 9.9 million shared. Some clones are missing from TCRdb's copy, which holds only in-frame ones; the method was immunoSEQ multiplex PCR. V and J calls plus clone size are reproduced from that table; the DNA served to infer D and trimming. Of under 200,000 clones listed, roughly four fifths are singletons. The length of the CDR3 is 15 residues. The V gene end was trimmed by 4 bases and the J gene end by 8 bases; junction bases not matched to a gene: 8. Per germline, CDR1 SGHDT and CDR2 YYEEEE.

This clonotype originated in a man aged 35 to 55 in good health and CMV-seropositive. The sample taken for sequencing was PBMCs. The genes are TRBV5-6 and TRBJ2-1; 11 bases fit TRBD2. The CDR3: CASSSALAGGDEQFF. The CDR3 bases are TGTGCCAGCAGCAGCGCCCTAGCGGGGGGCGATGAGCAGTTCTTC.